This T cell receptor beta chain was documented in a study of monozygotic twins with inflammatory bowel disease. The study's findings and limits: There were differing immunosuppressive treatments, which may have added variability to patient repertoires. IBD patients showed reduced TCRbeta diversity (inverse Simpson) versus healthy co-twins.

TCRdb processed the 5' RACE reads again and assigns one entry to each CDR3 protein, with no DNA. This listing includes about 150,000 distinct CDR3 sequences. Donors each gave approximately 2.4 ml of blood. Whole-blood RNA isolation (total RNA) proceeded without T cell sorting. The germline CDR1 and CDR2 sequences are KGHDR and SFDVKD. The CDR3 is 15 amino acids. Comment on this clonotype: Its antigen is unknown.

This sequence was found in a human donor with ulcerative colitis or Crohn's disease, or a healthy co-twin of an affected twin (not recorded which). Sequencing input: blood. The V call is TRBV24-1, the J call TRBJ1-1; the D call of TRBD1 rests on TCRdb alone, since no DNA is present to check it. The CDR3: CATRGTGGLNTEAFF.